This record covers a single T cell receptor beta chain. Repertoires were generated with immunoSEQ multiplex PCR, while TCRdb's copy carries only in-frame clones and drops some. The sample lists 55,000 to 60,000 clones; approximately 89% were seen once. This record comes from a study of identifying expanded T cells in peripheral blood. The V end lost 0 bases, the J end lost 7 bases, and 9 bases lay between the germline ends. CDR1 KGHSH and CDR2 LQKENI come from the germline V gene. The CDR3 runs to 13 residues. The TCR originated in a person aged 18 to 69 in good health. The specimen was blood. The chain recombines TRBV18 with TRBJ1-2; weak D call: TRBD1 (5 bases). The CDR3 DNA is TGTGCCAGCTCACCACCGGGAAGGGGTGGCTACACCTTC. This sequence encodes CASSPPGRGGYTF.